The present T cell receptor beta chain was sequenced within a study of preoperative IRX-2 immunotherapy in early breast cancer. TCRdb's copy holds only in-frame clones and misses some; the assay was immunoSEQ multiplex PCR. The table lists about 500 clones, 80% to 85% of them singletons. Germline CDR1 is SGHNT and CDR2 is YENEEA. V was cut by 5 bases and J by 0 bases, with 17 bases left in between. The CDR3 contains 17 residues. As to treatment: preoperative locoregional IRX-2 cytokine immunotherapy. The receptor was isolated from a human donor with breast cancer. The V and J genes are TRBV11-3 and TRBJ1-3; the D is unclear. Material: tumor tissue, obtained after IRX-2 immunotherapy. CDR3 protein: CASSREWRATSGNTIYF. Written as DNA, the CDR3 is TGTGCCAGCAGCCGGGAGTGGAGGGCAACCTCTGGAAACACCATATATTTT.